This T cell receptor (beta chain) was captured by sequencing in a study of blood T cell repertoires in COVID-19. Study context: Some COVID-19 samples were acute and others convalescent; all came from the United States, Italy and Spain.

Germline V gene data show CDR1 as SGHKS and CDR2 as YYEKEE (reference sequence). This CDR3 has 17 residues. The V end was cut by 2 bases, the J end by 4 bases, with 19 bases between. In the original workflow: Cell counts per sample came from amplifying reference gene primers. Profiled with immunoSEQ multiplex PCR; TCRdb holds only in-frame clones, not every one. The D gene and trimming were derived from the DNA, and the V and J assignments and clone size from that table. This table has approximately 290,000 clones, approximately 85% appearing once. The receptor's source is a human donor with COVID-19, enrolled during active disease. The donor label of this sample is uncertain. The rearrangement links TRBV5-5 to TRBJ1-3; D remains ambiguous. Material for sequencing was peripheral blood. CDR3 bases: TGTGCCAGCAGCTTCAGTATACCGCGTGACGGGGGAAACACCATATATTTT. This codes for CASSFSIPRDGGNTIYF. The full variable domain, with the rest looked up from reference TRBV5-5 and TRBJ1-3, is DAGVTQSPTHLIKTRGQQVTLRCSPISGHKSVSWYQQVLGQGPQFIFQYYEKEERGRGNFPDRFSARQFPNYSSELNVNALLLGDSALYLCASSFSIPRDGGNTIYFGEGSWLTVV.